The rows below give T cell receptor beta chains drawn from one sample of a study of shared T cell receptors in the human thymus. Clones were sequenced by immunoSEQ multiplex PCR, and TCRdb holds only the in-frame ones, with some missing. Among hundreds of thousands of clones listed, roughly 86% were seen once. The same data also contributed to another study, on human thymus T cells.

Material for sequencing was thymocytes. All receptors derive from a boy under two years old with a congenital heart defect. Each CDR3 is given with its conserved first and last residue. D genes are given only for firm matches. The listing skips clone size in some rows; elsewhere it reads once, few, many or a size class.

v_call	j_call	clone_size	cdr3_length	d_call	cdr3_nt	cdr3_aa
TRBV4-1	TRBJ2-2	-	19	TRBD1	TGCGCCAGCAGCCAAAAACGGACAGGCACTGATGTTAACACCGGGGAGCTGTTTTTT	CASSQKRTGTDVNTGELFF
TRBV6-5	TRBJ2-7	-	12	-	TGTGCCACGGGCGGGGACGTCTACGAGCAGTACTTC	CATGGDVYEQYF
TRBV27	TRBJ2-7	once	11	-	TGTGCCAGCAGTCAGGGAAGCGAGCAGTACTTC	CASSQGSEQYF
TRBV19	TRBJ2-5	-	14	-	TGTGCCAGTAGTACCAGCGGGCGGAAAGAGACCCAGTACTTC	CASSTSGRKETQYF
TRBV7-2	TRBJ2-3	once	15	-	TGTGCCAGCAGCCACCTACGCGGGAGCACAGATACGCAGTATTTT	CASSHLRGSTDTQYF
TRBV28	TRBJ2-3	once	17	TRBD2	TGTGCCAGCAGTCGATTGGGTAGCGGGAGGGCAGGGGATACGCAGTATTTT	CASSRLGSGRAGDTQYF
TRBV28	TRBJ2-7	once	19	-	TGTGCCAGCAACTCCCCCCGCAAGGGGCCTACAACGAGCTCCTACGAGCAGTACTTC	CASNSPRKGPTTSSYEQYF
TRBV30	TRBJ1-1	-	13	-	TGTGCCTGGAGACCCACAGTGAACACTGAAGCTTTCTTT	CAWRPTVNTEAFF
TRBV7-6	TRBJ1-2	-	17	-	TGTGCCAGCAGCTTCAAACAGGGAAAGAGCCCTAACTATGGCTACACCTTC	CASSFKQGKSPNYGYTF
TRBV10-3	TRBJ1-5	-	14	TRBD1	TGTGCCACCAGGACAGGGATTAGCAATCAGCCCCAGCATTTT	CATRTGISNQPQHF
TRBV10-2	TRBJ2-7	-	14	-	TGCGCCAGCAGTGAGTCAGGGGGAAGCTACGAGCAGTACTTC	CASSESGGSYEQYF
TRBV29-1	TRBJ2-3	once	12	TRBD1	TGCAGCGCAGGGGGAAGCACAGATACGCAGTATTTT	CSAGGSTDTQYF
TRBV11-1	TRBJ1-6	-	18	TRBD1	TGTGCCAGCAGCTTAGCGGCGACAGGGGGCGGATATGATCCACCCCTCCACTTT	CASSLAATGGGYDPPLHF
TRBV5-1	TRBJ1-2	-	14	-	TGCGCCAGCAGCGGAAAGGACACCACTCATGGCTACACCTTC	CASSGKDTTHGYTF
TRBV6-5	TRBJ1-1	-	15	-	TGTGCCAGCAGTAGGAGTCGCAGCCCGAACACTGAAGCTTTCTTT	CASSRSRSPNTEAFF
TRBV10-3	TRBJ1-5	-	15	TRBD1	TGTGCCACCGCGATCGGACAGGGGGCGGGTCAGCCCCAGCATTTT	CATAIGQGAGQPQHF